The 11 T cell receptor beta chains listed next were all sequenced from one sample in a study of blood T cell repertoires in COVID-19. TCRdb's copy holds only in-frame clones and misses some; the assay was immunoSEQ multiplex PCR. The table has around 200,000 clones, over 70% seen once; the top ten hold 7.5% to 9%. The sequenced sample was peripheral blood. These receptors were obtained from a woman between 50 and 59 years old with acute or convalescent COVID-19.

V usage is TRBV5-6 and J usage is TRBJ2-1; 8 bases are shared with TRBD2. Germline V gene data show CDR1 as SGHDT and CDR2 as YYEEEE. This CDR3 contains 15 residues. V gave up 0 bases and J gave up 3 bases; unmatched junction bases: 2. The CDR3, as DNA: TGTGCCAGCAGCTTGGCGGGGGGGGTCTACAATGAGCAGTTCTTC. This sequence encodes CASSLAGGVYNEQFF.

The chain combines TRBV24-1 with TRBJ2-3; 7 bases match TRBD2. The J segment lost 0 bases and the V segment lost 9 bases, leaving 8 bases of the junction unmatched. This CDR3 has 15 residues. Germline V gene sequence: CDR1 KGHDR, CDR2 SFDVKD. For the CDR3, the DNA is TGTGCCACCGGGGGAGGGAGATCTAGCACAGATACGCAGTATTTT. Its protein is CATGGGRSSTDTQYF.

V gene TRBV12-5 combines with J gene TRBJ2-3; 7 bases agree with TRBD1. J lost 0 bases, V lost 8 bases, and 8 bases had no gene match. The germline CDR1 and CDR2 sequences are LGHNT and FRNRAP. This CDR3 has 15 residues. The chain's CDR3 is CASSYRDSSTDTQYF. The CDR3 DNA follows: TGTGCTAGTTCTTACCGGGACAGTAGCACAGATACGCAGTATTTT.

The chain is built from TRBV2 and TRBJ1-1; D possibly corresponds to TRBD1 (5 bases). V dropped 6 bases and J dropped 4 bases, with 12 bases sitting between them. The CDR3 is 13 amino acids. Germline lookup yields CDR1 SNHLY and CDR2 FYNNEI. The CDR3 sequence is CASSPGLSTEAFF. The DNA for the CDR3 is TGTGCCAGCAGCCCGGGACTTAGCACTGAAGCTTTCTTT.

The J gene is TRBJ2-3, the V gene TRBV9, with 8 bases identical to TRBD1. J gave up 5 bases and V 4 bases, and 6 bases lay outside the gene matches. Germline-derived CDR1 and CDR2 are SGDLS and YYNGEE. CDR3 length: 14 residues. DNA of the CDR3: TGTGCCAGCAGCCCGGGACAGGAGCGAGATACGCAGTATTTT. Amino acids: CASSPGQERDTQYF.

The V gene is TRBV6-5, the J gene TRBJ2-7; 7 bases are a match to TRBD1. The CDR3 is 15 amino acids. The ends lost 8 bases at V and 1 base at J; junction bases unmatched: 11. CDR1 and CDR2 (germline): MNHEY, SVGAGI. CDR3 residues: CASYHSGGSSYEQYF. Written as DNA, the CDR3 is TGTGCCAGCTATCACTCAGGGGGTTCTTCCTACGAGCAGTACTTC.

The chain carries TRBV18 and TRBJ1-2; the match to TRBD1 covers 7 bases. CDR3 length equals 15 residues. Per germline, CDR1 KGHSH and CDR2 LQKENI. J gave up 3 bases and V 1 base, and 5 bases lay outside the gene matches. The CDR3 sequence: CASSPQIRGDYGYTF. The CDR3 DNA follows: TGTGCCAGCTCACCACAAATCAGGGGGGACTATGGCTACACCTTC.

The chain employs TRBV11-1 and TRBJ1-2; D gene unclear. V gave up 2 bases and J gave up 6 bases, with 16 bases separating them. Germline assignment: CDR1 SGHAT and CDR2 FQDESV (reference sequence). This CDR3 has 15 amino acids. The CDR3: CASSLNGEQLDGYTF. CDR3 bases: TGTGCCAGCAGCTTAAACGGTGAGCAACTTGATGGCTACACCTTC.

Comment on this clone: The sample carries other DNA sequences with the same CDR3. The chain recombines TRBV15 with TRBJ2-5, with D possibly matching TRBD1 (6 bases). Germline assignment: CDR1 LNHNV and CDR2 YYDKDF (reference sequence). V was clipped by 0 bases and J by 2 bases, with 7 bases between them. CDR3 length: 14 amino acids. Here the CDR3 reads CATSRDRGQETQYF. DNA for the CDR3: TGTGCCACCAGCAGAGACAGGGGACAAGAGACCCAGTACTTC. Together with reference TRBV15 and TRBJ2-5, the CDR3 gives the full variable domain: DAMVIQNPRYQVTQFGKPVTLSCSQTLNHNVMYWYQQKSSQAPKLLFHYYDKDFNNEADTPDNFQSRRPNTSFCFLDIRSPGLGDTAMYLCATSRDRGQETQYFGPGTRLLVL.

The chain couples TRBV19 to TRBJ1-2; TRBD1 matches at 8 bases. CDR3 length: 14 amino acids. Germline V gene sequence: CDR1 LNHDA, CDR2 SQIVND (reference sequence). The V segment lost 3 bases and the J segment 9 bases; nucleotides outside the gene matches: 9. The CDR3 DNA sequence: TGTGCCAGTAGTATTGGGACAGGACCTGGGCGCTACACCTTC. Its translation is CASSIGTGPGRYTF.

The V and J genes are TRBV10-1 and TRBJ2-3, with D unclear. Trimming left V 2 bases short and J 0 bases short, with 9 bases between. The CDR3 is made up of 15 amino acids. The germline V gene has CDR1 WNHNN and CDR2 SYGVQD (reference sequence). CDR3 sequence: CASSEDRVSTDTQYF. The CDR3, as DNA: TGCGCCAGCAGTGAGGACCGGGTTAGCACAGATACGCAGTATTTT.